These T cell receptor beta chains were read from a single sample in a study of blood T cell repertoires in COVID-19. Profiling relied on immunoSEQ multiplex PCR, and the TCRdb table lists in-frame clones only, not all of them. The sample consists of tens of thousands of clones, about nine tenths of them appearing once. The sequenced material came from peripheral blood. These receptors were collected from a human donor in a cohort sampled during active COVID-19. The conserved cysteine and the conserved F or W are not part of the CDR3 here. A clone size is listed for some rows: how often the clone was seen (once, few, many), or a class if it is expanded.

V gene: TRBV10-1
clone size: -
CDR3 protein: ASSEGLGLGTGELF

V gene: TRBV19
clone size: -
CDR3 protein: ASSIVLDRSTYEQY

V gene: TRBV6-5
clone size: once
CDR3 protein: ASTPGLAGTQY

V gene: TRBV6-2/TRBV6-3
clone size: -
CDR3 protein: ASSYSASSSSTDTQY

V gene: TRBV25-1
clone size: -
CDR3 protein: ASSELQGNWNEQF

V gene: TRBV7-9
clone size: -
CDR3 protein: ASSLSENTQY

V gene: TRBV9
clone size: -
CDR3 protein: ASSAGTSGSYEQY

V gene: TRBV19
clone size: once
CDR3 protein: ASSIGGQEGQPQH

V gene: TRBV5-1
clone size: medium-sized
CDR3 protein: ASSSTGNTEAF

V gene: TRBV11-2
clone size: -
CDR3 protein: ASSSGTKTGNYEQY

V gene: TRBV2
clone size: -
CDR3 protein: ASSGQVFQPQH

V gene: TRBV11-3
clone size: -
CDR3 protein: ASSLLRDGTGELF

V gene: TRBV3-1/TRBV3-2
clone size: -
CDR3 protein: ASSQDRGYQPQH

V gene: TRBV9
clone size: once
CDR3 protein: ASSIALEVADNEQF

V gene: TRBV5-1
clone size: -
CDR3 protein: ASSPDPGGADTQY

V gene: TRBV27
clone size: -
CDR3 protein: ASSLSYGEETQY

V gene: TRBV11-2
clone size: -
CDR3 protein: ASSLVLTQY

V gene: TRBV5-1
clone size: -
CDR3 protein: ASSYGLAGKNEQY

V gene: TRBV6-6
clone size: -
CDR3 protein: ASSQRQVVALPQH

V gene: TRBV19
clone size: -
CDR3 protein: ASSISGANYNEKLF

V gene: TRBV12-2
clone size: few
CDR3 protein: ASRLAGDTEAF

V gene: TRBV2
clone size: few
CDR3 protein: ASSGGRGHYEQY

V gene: TRBV27
clone size: once
CDR3 protein: ASSRAPDRASEQY